This is a list of T cell receptor beta chains from one sample in a study of blood T cells in healthy people across ages. TCRdb reprocessed the 5' RACE reads with MiXCR, giving one entry per CDR3 protein. The table records roughly 1.4 million distinct CDR3 sequences, approximately 60% of them present only once. Source material: blood. These receptors came from a man between 18 and 35 years old in good health. CDR3s include the opening cysteine and the closing phenylalanine or tryptophan. The order of the fields is J gene, V gene, CDR3 protein.

TRBJ2-2	TRBV29-1	CSVLTGNTGELFF
TRBJ1-2	TRBV27	CASSFDRGQGVNGYTF
TRBJ2-4	TRBV29-1	CSASLAGMPVAKNIQYF
TRBJ1-6	TRBV10-3	CAISEVEGESPLHF
TRBJ2-7	TRBV2	CASRGRMNYEQYF
TRBJ1-4	TRBV6-5	CASSSSFSNEKLFF
TRBJ2-2	TRBV13	CASSLVADRANTGELFF
TRBJ1-3	TRBV18	CASSPEFNWSGNTIYF
TRBJ1-5	TRBV7-9	CASAQGGGNQPLHF
.	TRBV7-2	CASSLTSGDSYEQYF
TRBJ2-5	TRBV7-9	CASSQIGANQETQYF
TRBJ2-3	TRBV20-1	CSAGEVNYGDTQYF
.	TRBV7-9	CASSLDRDKPYEQYF
TRBJ1-2	TRBV25-1	CASEQGEGGYTF
TRBJ2-5	TRBV2	CASSEGVGSQETQYF
TRBJ2-3	TRBV4-2	CASSSRLEIGTDTQYF
TRBJ2-1	TRBV4-1	CASSQVGWGLEQFF